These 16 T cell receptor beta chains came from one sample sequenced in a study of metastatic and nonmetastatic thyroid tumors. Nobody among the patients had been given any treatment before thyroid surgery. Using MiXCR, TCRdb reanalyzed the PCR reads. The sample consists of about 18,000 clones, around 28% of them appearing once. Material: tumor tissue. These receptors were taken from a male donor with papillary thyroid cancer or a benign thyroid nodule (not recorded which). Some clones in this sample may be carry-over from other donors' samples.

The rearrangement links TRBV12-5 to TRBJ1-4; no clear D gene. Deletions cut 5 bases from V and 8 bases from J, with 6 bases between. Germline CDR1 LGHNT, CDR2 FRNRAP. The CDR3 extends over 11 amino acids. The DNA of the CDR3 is TGTGCTAGTGGTGCAGGAGAAAAACTGTTTTTT. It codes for CASGAGEKLFF. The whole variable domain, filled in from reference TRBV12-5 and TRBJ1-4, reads DARVTQTPRHKVTEMGQEVTMRCQPILGHNTVFWYRQTMMQGLELLAYFRNRAPLDDSGMPKDRFSAEMPDATLATLKIQPSEPRDSAVYFCASGAGEKLFFGSGTQLSVL.

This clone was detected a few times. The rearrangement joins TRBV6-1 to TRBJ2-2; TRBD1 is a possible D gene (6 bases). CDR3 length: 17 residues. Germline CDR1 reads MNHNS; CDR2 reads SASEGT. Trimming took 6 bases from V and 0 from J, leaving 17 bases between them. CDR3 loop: CASREALGHSNTGELFF. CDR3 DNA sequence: TGTGCCAGCAGGGAGGCGTTGGGACATTCGAACACCGGGGAGCTGTTTTTT.

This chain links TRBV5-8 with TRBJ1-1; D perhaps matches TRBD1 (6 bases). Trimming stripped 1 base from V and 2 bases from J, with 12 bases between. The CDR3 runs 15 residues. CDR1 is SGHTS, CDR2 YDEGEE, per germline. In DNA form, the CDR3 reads TGTGCCAGCAGCTTGTCTGGGGGCCTCAACACTGAAGCTTTCTTT. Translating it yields CASSLSGGLNTEAFF.

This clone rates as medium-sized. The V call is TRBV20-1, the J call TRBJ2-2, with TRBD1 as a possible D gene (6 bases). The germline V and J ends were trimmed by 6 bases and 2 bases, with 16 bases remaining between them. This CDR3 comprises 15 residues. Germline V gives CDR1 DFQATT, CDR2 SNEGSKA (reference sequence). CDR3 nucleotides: TGCAGTGCCCCTCCTCCGGGGACAAACACCGGGGAGCTGTTTTTT. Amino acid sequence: CSAPPPGTNTGELFF.

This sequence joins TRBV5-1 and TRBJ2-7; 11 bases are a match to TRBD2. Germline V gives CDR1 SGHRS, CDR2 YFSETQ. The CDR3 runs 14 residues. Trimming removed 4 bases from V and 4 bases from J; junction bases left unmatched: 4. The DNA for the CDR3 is TGCGCCAGCAGCGAGGGACTAGCGGAATACGAGCAGTACTTC. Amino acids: CASSEGLAEYEQYF. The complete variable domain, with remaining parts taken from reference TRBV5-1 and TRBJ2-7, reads KAGVTQTPRYLIKTRGQQVTLSCSPISGHRSVSWYQQTPGQGLQFLFEYFSETQRNKGNFPGRFSGRQFSNSRSEMNVSTLELGDSALYLCASSEGLAEYEQYFGPGTRLTVT.

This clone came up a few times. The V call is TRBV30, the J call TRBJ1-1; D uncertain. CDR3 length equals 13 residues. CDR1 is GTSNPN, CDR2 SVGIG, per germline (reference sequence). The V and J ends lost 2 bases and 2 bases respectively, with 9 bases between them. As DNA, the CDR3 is TGTGCCTGGAGTCGAGATACCAACACTGAAGCTTTCTTT. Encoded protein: CAWSRDTNTEAFF.

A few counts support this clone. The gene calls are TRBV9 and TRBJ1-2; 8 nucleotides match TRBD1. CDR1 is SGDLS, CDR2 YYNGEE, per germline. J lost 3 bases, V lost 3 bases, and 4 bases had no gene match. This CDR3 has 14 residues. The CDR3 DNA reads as TGTGCCAGCAGCGAAGGGACAGGTGACTATGGCTACACCTTC. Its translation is CASSEGTGDYGYTF.

CDR3 amino acids: CASNTFRVAETQYF. The CDR3 bases are TGTGCCAGCAACACCTTTCGGGTTGCGGAGACCCAGTACTTC. The rearrangement joins TRBV5-8 to TRBJ2-5; D gene ambiguous. Germline CDR1 SGHTS, CDR2 YDEGEE. Trimming left V 6 bases short and J 5 bases short, with 17 bases between. This CDR3 has 14 amino acids.

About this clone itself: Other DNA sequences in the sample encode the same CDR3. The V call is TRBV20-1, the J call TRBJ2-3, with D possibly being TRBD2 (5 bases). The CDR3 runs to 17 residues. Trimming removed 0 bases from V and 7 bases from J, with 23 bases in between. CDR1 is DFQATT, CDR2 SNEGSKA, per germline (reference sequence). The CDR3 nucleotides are TGCAGTGCTAGAGATATCTCCAGCGGAAAGAGAGCGTATACGCAGTATTTT. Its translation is CSARDISSGKRAYTQYF.

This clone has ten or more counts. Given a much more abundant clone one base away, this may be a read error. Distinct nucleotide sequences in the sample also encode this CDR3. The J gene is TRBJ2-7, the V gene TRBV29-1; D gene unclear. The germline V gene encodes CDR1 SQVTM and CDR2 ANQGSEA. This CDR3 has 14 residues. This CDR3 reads CSATRRGRPYEQYF. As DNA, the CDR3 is TGCAGCGCTACAAGACGAGGTCGACCCTACGAACAGTACTTC.

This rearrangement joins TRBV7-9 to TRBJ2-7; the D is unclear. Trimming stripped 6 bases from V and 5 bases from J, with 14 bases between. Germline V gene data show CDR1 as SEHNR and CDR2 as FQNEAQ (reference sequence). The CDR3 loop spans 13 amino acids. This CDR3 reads CASSPPRSHEQYF. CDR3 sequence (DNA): TGTGCCAGCAGTCCCCCCCGGTCCCACGAGCAGTACTTC.

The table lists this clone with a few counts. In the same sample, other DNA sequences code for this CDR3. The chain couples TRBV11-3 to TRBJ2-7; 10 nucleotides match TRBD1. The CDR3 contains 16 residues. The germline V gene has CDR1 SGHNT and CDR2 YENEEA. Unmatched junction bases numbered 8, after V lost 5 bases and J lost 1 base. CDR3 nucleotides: TGTGCCAGCAGCCGAATCGACAGGGGGCATTCCTACGAGCAGTACTTC. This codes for CASSRIDRGHSYEQYF.

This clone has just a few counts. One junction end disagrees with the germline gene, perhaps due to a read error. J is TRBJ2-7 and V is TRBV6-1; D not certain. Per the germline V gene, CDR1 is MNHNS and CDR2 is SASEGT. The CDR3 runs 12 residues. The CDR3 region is CASSPGPNEKYF. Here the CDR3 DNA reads TGTGCCAGCAGTCCGGGCCCGAACGAGAAGTACTTC.

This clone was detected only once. The CDR3 here is CASSAGPPRAGNTIYF. The CDR3 nucleotides are TGCGCCAGCAGCGCGGGGCCCCCGCGAGCTGGAAACACCATATATTTT. This rearrangement joins TRBV5-1 to TRBJ1-3; tentatively, D is TRBD1 (5 bases). The CDR3 has 16 residues. The germline gives CDR1 SGHRS, CDR2 YFSETQ. V shed 4 bases and J shed 2 bases, with 16 bases lying between them.

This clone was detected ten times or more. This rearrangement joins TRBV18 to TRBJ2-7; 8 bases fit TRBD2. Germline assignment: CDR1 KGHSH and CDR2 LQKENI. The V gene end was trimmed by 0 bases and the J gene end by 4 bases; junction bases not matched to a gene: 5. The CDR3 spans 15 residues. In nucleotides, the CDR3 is TGTGCCAGCTCACCACCGAGCGGGAGTTTTTACGAGCAGTACTTC. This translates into CASSPPSGSFYEQYF.

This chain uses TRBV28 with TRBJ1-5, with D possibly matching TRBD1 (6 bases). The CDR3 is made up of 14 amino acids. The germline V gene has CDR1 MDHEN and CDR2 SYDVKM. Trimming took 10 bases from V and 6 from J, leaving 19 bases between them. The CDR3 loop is CATRGRLGGQPQHF. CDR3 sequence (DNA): TGTGCCACCAGGGGACGCTTAGGCGGTCAGCCCCAGCATTTT.